The clone carrying this T cell receptor beta chain was detected ten times or more. Its antigen remains unknown. Indicated time point: newly diagnosed GD, antithyroid drugs for less than 3 months. PBMC RNA served as the TCR library source. Both iRepertoire HTBI primers and Arm-PCR of CDR3 regions were used to build the TCR beta libraries. Authors' data handling: Looking across samples, the authors found some 60 TRBV and 15 or so TRBJ segments. TCRdb used MiXCR to reprocess the multiplex PCR reads, holding one entry per CDR3 protein. TCRdb's processing, not the authors' own work, is the source of the V and J calls. The table lists about 530,000 distinct CDR3 sequences, about 16% of them singletons. The entry originates in a study of regulatory T cells in long-lasting Graves disease. Looking at the study overall: For a period under 3 months, newly diagnosed Graves' patients had taken antithyroid drugs. Study outcomes and limitations: Persistent patients shared more public clonotypes (approximately 2,500) than new patients (about 930).

Per the germline V gene, CDR1 is SGHDN and CDR2 is FVKESK. The junction had 11 bases not matched to a gene; V was cut back by 4 bases and J by 0 bases. This CDR3 spans 17 amino acids. The same sample was also studied in work on T cells in Graves' hyperthyroidism and ophthalmopathy.

This material consisted of peripheral blood mononuclear cells (PBMCs), taken at new diagnosis, from a patient treated with antithyroid drugs. The chain joins TRBV14 to TRBJ1-1; 7 bases match TRBD1. This clonotype originated in a woman aged 35-60 years with Graves disease. CDR3 amino acids: CASSRPGTVVMNTEAFF. The CDR3 DNA reads TGTGCCAGCAGCCGACCCGGGACAGTTGTCATGAACACTGAAGCTTTCTTT.